These T cell receptor beta chains were read from a single sample in a study of cytomegalovirus exposure and HLA in healthy donors. Repertoires were generated with immunoSEQ multiplex PCR, while TCRdb's copy carries only in-frame clones and drops some. This table holds approximately 150,000 clones, about three fifths found once. Sequenced: PBMCs. The receptors here all came from a male donor in good health and CMV-seronegative. Each CDR3 is given with its conserved first and last residue. D genes are given only for firm matches. Size is omitted from some rows. Given values are once, few, many or a class for expanded clones.

D,length,size,J,V,CDR3,DNA
-,13,-,TRBJ1-2,TRBV11-2,CASSFQPAYGYTF,TGTGCCAGCAGCTTTCAGCCAGCGTATGGCTACACCTTC
-,14,-,TRBJ1-1,TRBV6-5,CASSPRWTNTEAFF,TGTGCCAGCAGCCCACGGTGGACAAACACTGAAGCTTTCTTT
-,16,-,TRBJ2-3,TRBV9,CASSALGVILPDTQYF,TGTGCCAGCAGCGCCCTCGGTGTAATCCTCCCAGATACGCAGTATTTT
-,11,-,TRBJ1-1,TRBV6-1,CASEANTEAFF,TGTGCCAGCGAAGCAAACACTGAAGCTTTCTTT
-,21,few,TRBJ1-2,TRBV27,CASSRHRGQGTSWGLYGGYTF,TGTGCCAGCAGTCGCCACCGGGGCCAGGGGACATCGTGGGGCCTTTATGGAGGCTACACCTTC
TRBD1,17,-,TRBJ1-6,TRBV4-1,CASSQRPPGTANSPLHF,TGCGCCAGCAGCCAAAGACCCCCCGGGACAGCGAATTCACCCCTCCACTTT
-,12,-,TRBJ1-2,TRBV11-1,CASSRPTGGYTF,TGTGCCAGCAGTCGTCCGACAGGAGGCTACACCTTC
-,16,-,TRBJ2-2,TRBV10-2,CASTLPPGRHTGELFF,TGCGCCAGCACCCTCCCCCCAGGCAGACACACCGGGGAGCTGTTTTTT
-,14,-,TRBJ1-5,TRBV7-8,CASSLEDSNQPQHF,TGTGCCAGCAGCTTAGAAGACTCTAATCAGCCCCAGCATTTT
-,13,-,TRBJ1-1,TRBV28,CASSSPGGTEAFF,TGTGCCAGCAGTTCCCCTGGGGGGACTGAAGCTTTCTTT